The entry below gives a single T cell receptor beta chain sequence along with its context. This sample is part of a study of stem cell transplantation in POMP-related autoinflammatory disease. V lost 1 base to trimming and J lost 0 bases, with 7 bases between them. The CDR3 contains 15 residues. Per germline, CDR1 SNHLY and CDR2 FYNNEI. Profiled with immunoSEQ multiplex PCR; TCRdb holds only in-frame clones, not every one. Here the sample spans approximately 30,000 clones, 70% to 90% being singletons. The rearrangement links TRBV2 to TRBJ1-3; no definite D call. Sequenced material: CD4+ T cells from PBMCs, taken before stem cell transplantation. This TCR was recovered from a human donor with POMP-related autoinflammation and immune dysregulation (PRAID). CDR3 amino acids: CASSEVRHSGNTIYF. CDR3 sequence (DNA): TGTGCCAGCAGTGAAGTTCGGCACTCTGGAAACACCATATATTTT. Full variable domain (outside the CDR3, taken from reference TRBV2 and TRBJ1-3): EPEVTQTPSHQVTQMGQEVILRCVPISNHLYFYWYRQILGQKVEFLVSFYNNEISEKSEIFDDQFSVERPDGSNFTLKIRSTKLEDSAMYFCASSEVRHSGNTIYFGEGSWLTVV.